The 21 T cell receptor beta chains given below trace back to one sample, sequenced in a study of blood T cell repertoires in COVID-19. Method: immunoSEQ multiplex PCR; TCRdb's copy keeps in-frame clones and lacks some. The sample comprises around 450,000 clones, 70% to 90% of which are singletons, and under 2% rests with the top ten. The specimen was PBMCs or T cells enriched from blood (not recorded which). These receptors originate from a woman between 18 and 29 years old with acute COVID-19.

This clone has just a few counts. The chain combines TRBV3-1 (or the pseudogene TRBV3-2) with TRBJ1-3; D remains ambiguous. The CDR3 runs to 17 residues. Germline V gene lookup returns CDR1 LGHDT and CDR2 YNNKEL (reference sequence). V was clipped by 0 bases and J by 0 bases, with 12 bases between them. CDR3 in DNA: TGTGCCAGCAGCCAAGATTTGGGCTCGAGCTCTGGAAACACCATATATTTT. Its translation: CASSQDLGSSSGNTIYF.

The rearrangement joins TRBV7-9 to TRBJ1-1; 8 bases line up with TRBD1. Germline V gene lookup returns CDR1 SEHNR and CDR2 FQNEAQ (reference sequence). J gave up 4 bases and V 5 bases, and 0 bases lay outside the gene matches. The CDR3 covers 12 residues. The CDR3 loop reads CASSQGATEAFF. The CDR3 region has the DNA TGTGCCAGCAGCCAGGGGGCCACTGAAGCTTTCTTT.

The chain employs TRBV9 and TRBJ2-3, with TRBD2 matching over 7 bases. CDR1 is SGDLS and CDR2 is YYNGEE in the germline V gene. After removal of 0 bases from V and 8 bases from J, the junction contained 15 bases not matched to a gene. The CDR3 covers 17 residues. CDR3 sequence reads: CASSVDEGGGPDGTQYF. CDR3 sequence (DNA): TGTGCCAGCAGCGTAGACGAAGGCGGGGGACCCGACGGTACGCAGTATTTT. The full variable domain, rest sourced from reference TRBV9 and TRBJ2-3, is DSGVTQTPKHLITATGQRVTLRCSPRSGDLSVYWYQQSLDQGLQFLIQYYNGEERAKGNILERFSAQQFPDLHSELNLSSLELGDSALYFCASSVDEGGGPDGTQYFGPGTRLTVL.

V is TRBV10-3 and J is TRBJ1-1; TRBD1 matches at 7 bases. With 9 bases clipped from V and 2 bases from J, the junction kept 9 bases outside the gene matches. Germline CDR1 reads ENHRY; CDR2 reads SYGVKD. The CDR3 has 14 amino acids. CDR3 coding DNA: TGTGCCATTTCTCAGACAGGGCCCAACACTGAAGCTTTCTTT. Protein: CAISQTGPNTEAFF.

The chain carries TRBV5-5 and TRBJ2-5, with 8 bases fitting TRBD2. The CDR3 covers 14 residues. In germline, CDR1 is SGHKS, CDR2 YYEKEE (reference sequence). Trimming removed 8 bases from V and 5 bases from J; junction bases left unmatched: 11. In DNA, the CDR3 is TGTGCCAGTTTTCACGCGGGGGGCCGGGAGACCCAGTACTTC. Translation gives CASFHAGGRETQYF.

The V and J genes are TRBV28 and TRBJ2-7, with D uncertain. This CDR3 is 12 amino acids long. V lost 6 bases and J 0 bases, leaving 6 bases between the germline ends. Germline V gene data show CDR1 as MDHEN and CDR2 as SYDVKM. CDR3 DNA: TGTGCCAGCAGCCCCAACTCCTACGAGCAGTACTTC. Translated, it gives CASSPNSYEQYF.

The chain uses TRBV12-3 or TRBV12-4 and TRBJ1-6; a weak D match, TRBD1 (5 bases). V shed 6 bases and J shed 8 bases, with 5 bases lying between them. CDR3 length: 11 residues. The CDR3 DNA sequence: TGTGCCAGCAGCAGGGATTCACCCCTCCACTTT. It yields the protein CASSRDSPLHF.

J is TRBJ2-5 and V is TRBV4-1; D call uncertain. Germline lookup yields CDR1 MGHRA and CDR2 YSYEKL. There are 14 residues in the CDR3. V was pared by 4 bases and J by 4 bases, with 13 bases between. The CDR3, as DNA: TGCGCCAGCAGCCTTACCAGGCCAGGAGAGACCCAGTACTTC. The encoded protein is CASSLTRPGETQYF.

The gene calls are TRBV3-1 (or the pseudogene TRBV3-2) and TRBJ1-6; D not certain. This CDR3 is built from 13 residues. Germline CDR1 LGHDT, CDR2 YNNKEL (reference sequence). Trimming took 1 base from V and 12 from J, leaving 10 bases between them. CDR3 coding DNA: TGTGCCAGCAGCCAAGGGACCCGGGGACCCCTCCACTTT. This codes for CASSQGTRGPLHF.

The gene calls are TRBV6-2 or TRBV6-3 and TRBJ2-1; 10 nucleotides align to TRBD2. The trim removed 0 bases at V and 8 bases at J, leaving 13 bases unmatched. The CDR3 consists of 18 residues. Germline V gene sequence: CDR1 MNHEY, CDR2 SVGEGT. The CDR3 sequence: CASSYSTSVSGRFYEQFF. The CDR3 region has the DNA TGTGCCAGCAGTTACTCCACATCCGTTAGCGGGAGGTTTTATGAGCAGTTCTTC.

The chain is built from TRBV30 and TRBJ2-7; possibly TRBD2 for D (6 bases). Germline lookup yields CDR1 GTSNPN and CDR2 SVGIG (reference sequence). The V end lost 1 base, the J end lost 2 bases, and 6 bases lay between the germline ends. The CDR3 totals 12 residues. This chain's CDR3 is CAWSGGAYEQYF. The CDR3, as DNA: TGTGCCTGGAGTGGGGGGGCCTACGAGCAGTACTTC.

V and J are TRBV28 and TRBJ2-3; 10 bases match TRBD2. This CDR3 has 14 amino acids. CDR1 and CDR2 from the germline V gene are MDHEN and SYDVKM. V was clipped by 10 bases and J by 1 base; unmatched bases: 5. CDR3 DNA sequence: TGTGCCACCCGGAGCGGGGGGGGCACAGATACGCAGTATTTT. Translation gives CATRSGGGTDTQYF.

The V and J genes are TRBV28 and TRBJ2-7; TRBD1 is a possible D gene (6 bases). The CDR3 covers 13 residues. Trimming cost V 7 bases and J 2 bases, with 12 bases left between them. CDR1 and CDR2 from the germline V gene are MDHEN and SYDVKM. CDR3 loop: CASMVPGAYEQYF. CDR3 DNA sequence: TGTGCCAGCATGGTCCCAGGGGCCTACGAGCAGTACTTC.

The rearrangement uses TRBV19 and TRBJ1-5; 8 nucleotides line up with TRBD1. The V segment lost 2 bases and the J segment 7 bases; nucleotides outside the gene matches: 4. Germline values: CDR1 LNHDA, CDR2 SQIVND (reference sequence). The CDR3 spans 14 residues. CDR3 DNA sequence: TGTGCCAGTAGTATACAGGGGGCTGGGCAGCCCCAGCATTTT. Protein product: CASSIQGAGQPQHF.

The chain couples TRBV2 to TRBJ2-1, with 10 bases that match TRBD2. The CDR3 totals 16 residues. Germline trimming cut 7 bases from V and 5 bases from J; bases unmatched to any gene: 11. CDR1 SNHLY and CDR2 FYNNEI come from the germline V gene. Here the CDR3 reads CASTLLGLAVNNEQFF. The CDR3 DNA follows: TGTGCCAGCACGTTACTCGGACTAGCGGTGAACAATGAGCAGTTCTTC.

The chain links TRBV30 to TRBJ1-5; D not resolved. The CDR3 is 14 residues long. CDR1 GTSNPN and CDR2 SVGIG come from the germline V gene (reference sequence). V shed 2 bases and J shed 0 bases, with 8 bases lying between them. This chain's CDR3 is CAWSSTNSNQPQHF. The CDR3 nucleotides are TGTGCCTGGAGTTCAACTAATAGCAATCAGCCCCAGCATTTT.

V gene TRBV4-1 combines with J gene TRBJ1-3, with 7 bases aligning to TRBD1. V lost 1 base to trimming and J lost 0 bases; unmatched junction nucleotides: 3. CDR3 length equals 16 residues. Per the germline V gene, CDR1 is MGHRA and CDR2 is YSYEKL. CDR3 protein: CASSQGDSLSGNTIYF. DNA for the CDR3: TGCGCCAGCAGCCAAGGGGACAGCCTCTCTGGAAACACCATATATTTT.

The chain employs TRBV7-2 and TRBJ2-1; the match to TRBD1 covers 10 bases. The CDR3 has 17 residues. Per the germline V gene, CDR1 is SGHTA and CDR2 is FQGNSA. V trimming: 4 bases; J trimming: 5 bases; junction bases outside the gene matches: 11. The CDR3 DNA reads TGTGCCAGCAGCTCGGATCTATTCGACAGGGGGCACAATGAGCAGTTCTTC. Translation gives CASSSDLFDRGHNEQFF.

The chain employs TRBV27 and TRBJ2-2; 7 bases are shared with TRBD1. Germline CDR1 MNHEY, CDR2 SMNVEV (reference sequence). Trimming took 5 bases from V and 5 from J; bases not matched to a gene: 2. The CDR3 is made up of 13 amino acids. The CDR3: CASSLQGTGELFF. The DNA of the CDR3 is TGTGCCAGCAGTCTACAGGGGACCGGGGAGCTGTTTTTT.

The chain joins TRBV18 to TRBJ1-6; D possibly corresponds to TRBD1 (5 bases). The CDR3 covers 15 residues. Germline loops: CDR1 KGHSH, CDR2 LQKENI. Trimming removed 2 bases from V and 6 bases from J, with 11 bases in between. The CDR3 coding sequence is TGTGCCAGCTCACCAAGAGAAGGGGTTAATTCACCCCTCCACTTT. Protein product: CASSPREGVNSPLHF.

V usage is TRBV5-1 and J usage is TRBJ1-2; 7 bases align to TRBD1. V lost 0 bases and J lost 1; bases outside the gene matches: 9. The CDR3 spans 17 residues. Looked up from germline, CDR1 is SGHRS and CDR2 is YFSETQ. Written as DNA, the CDR3 is TGCGCCAGCAGCTTGGCAAGGACGCGGGACAGTAACTATGGCTACACCTTC. It yields the protein CASSLARTRDSNYGYTF.